This is a list of T cell receptor beta chains from one sample in a study of shared clonotypes between healthy human individuals. Method: immunoSEQ multiplex PCR; TCRdb's copy keeps in-frame clones and lacks some. The sample lists some 320,000 clones, 80% to 90% occurring once. Sequences were obtained from memory CD8+ T cells sorted from blood. These receptors were collected from a young man in good health. Each CDR3 is given with its conserved first and last residue. Each record gives: clone size, V gene, J gene, D gene, CDR3 DNA, CDR3 protein. D genes are given only for firm matches. Part of the rows lack a size; the others show once, few, many or a class for expanded clones.

-	TRBV25-1	TRBJ1-1	TRBD1	TGTGCCAGCCGAGCGTTGGTGTCAGGGGGCACTGAAGCTTTCTTT	CASRALVSGGTEAFF
-	TRBV18	TRBJ2-1	TRBD2	TGTGCCAGCTCACCGCGGAACATAGCGGGGGGGCCCGATGAGCAGTTCTTC	CASSPRNIAGGPDEQFF
-	TRBV6-5	TRBJ1-3	-	TGTGCCAGCAGTTACTCCAGCTCTGGAAACACCATATATTTT	CASSYSSSGNTIYF
-	TRBV11-2	TRBJ2-3	-	TGTGCCAGCAGCTTAGAGTTTCTTTCCGCGCCAGATACGCAGTATTTT	CASSLEFLSAPDTQYF
once	TRBV7-2	TRBJ2-7	-	TGTGCCAGCAGCTACAGGGTCTCCTACGAGCAGTACTTC	CASSYRVSYEQYF
-	TRBV2	TRBJ2-7	-	TGTGCCAGCAGTGACGACACGAGAACCTACGAGCAGTACTTC	CASSDDTRTYEQYF
-	TRBV6-1	TRBJ2-2	-	TGTGCCAGCAGTGACCCGGCGGGGGAGCTGTTTTTT	CASSDPAGELFF
-	TRBV28	TRBJ1-2	TRBD1	TGTGCCAGCAGTTTTATAGAGGGGGCTTATGGCTACACCTTC	CASSFIEGAYGYTF
once	TRBV7-8	TRBJ2-1	TRBD2	TGTGCCAGCAGCTTAGTCGTTTTCTCGGGGGAGGGCAATGAGCAGTTCTTC	CASSLVVFSGEGNEQFF
few	TRBV29-1	TRBJ1-3	-	TGCAGCGCAGCCGGGGGCGTAAGGAACACCATATATTTT	CSAAGGVRNTIYF
-	TRBV5-1	TRBJ2-7	-	TGCGCCAGCAGCTTTACGGGGACCAACGAGCAGTACTTC	CASSFTGTNEQYF
-	TRBV6-5	TRBJ1-5	-	TGTGCCAGCAGCAAATGGGGAGAGAGCAATCAGCCCCAGCATTTT	CASSKWGESNQPQHF
-	TRBV25-1	TRBJ2-5	TRBD1	TGTGCCAGCAGTGAGGGACAGGGCCAAGAGACCCAGTACTTC	CASSEGQGQETQYF
-	TRBV9	TRBJ2-3	-	TGTGCCAGCACCCGACTGGGGGGGGGCGGCACAGATACGCAGTATTTT	CASTRLGGGGTDTQYF
-	TRBV27	TRBJ1-6	-	TGTGCCAGCAGACCGGGACTCTCAAATTCACCCCTCCACTTT	CASRPGLSNSPLHF
-	TRBV4-1	TRBJ1-1	-	TGCGCCAGCACCCAGGCCTTGACTCTGAACACTGAAGCTTTCTTT	CASTQALTLNTEAFF
-	TRBV27	TRBJ2-7	TRBD1	TGTGCCAGCAGTTTAGGGACAGCGACCTACGAGCAGTACTTC	CASSLGTATYEQYF
-	TRBV7-9	TRBJ2-2	TRBD2	TGTGCCAGCAGCCCCCGTGGGGTCCTAGCGGGAGTTGAAACCGGGGAGCTGTTTTTT	CASSPRGVLAGVETGELFF
few	TRBV6-4	TRBJ2-3	TRBD2	TGTGCCAGCAGTGACCTCGCTAGCGGGGGACCAGATACGCAGTATTTT	CASSDLASGGPDTQYF
-	TRBV7-9	TRBJ1-3	-	TGTGCCAGCAGCTCTGACCCTTTATTCCTAAGCTCTGGAAACACCATATATTTT	CASSSDPLFLSSGNTIYF
-	TRBV6-5	TRBJ2-3	-	TGTGCCACCGGTGCGGGGAGCTTTGGTACGCAGTATTTT	CATGAGSFGTQYF
-	TRBV27	TRBJ1-6	-	TGTGCCAGCAGTTTATTGTTGGGCTCACCCCTCCACTTT	CASSLLLGSPLHF
-	TRBV11-2	TRBJ1-5	-	TGTGCCAGCAGCTTTGACGAAACCCAGCCCCAGCATTTT	CASSFDETQPQHF
-	TRBV4-1	TRBJ1-2	TRBD1	TGCGCCAGCAGGGGGGACCCGGGACAGAGCTATGGCTACACCTTC	CASRGDPGQSYGYTF
once	TRBV30	TRBJ2-6	TRBD1	TGTGCCTGGCATACAGGGGCTGGGGCCAACGTCCTGACTTTC	CAWHTGAGANVLTF
-	TRBV11-2	TRBJ2-2	-	TGTGCCAGCAGCCCCGCCGGACCCGGGGAGCTGTTTTTT	CASSPAGPGELFF
-	TRBV5-6	TRBJ2-1	TRBD1	TGTGCCAGCAGCCCCGTCCGGGACAGAGACAATGAGCAGTTCTTC	CASSPVRDRDNEQFF
-	TRBV6-6	TRBJ2-7	-	TGTGCCAGCAGGGACACAGATTTATCACACTACGAGCAGTACTTC	CASRDTDLSHYEQYF
-	TRBV18	TRBJ1-2	-	TGTGCCAGCTCACCCGACCGCACGCCATCCTATGGCTACACCTTC	CASSPDRTPSYGYTF
-	TRBV5-6	TRBJ2-1	-	TGTGCCAGCAGCTTCTGGGACAGCGGGAGTAGTTACAATGAGCAGTTCTTC	CASSFWDSGSSYNEQFF
-	TRBV30	TRBJ1-1	-	TGTGCCTGGAGACCCCACCTCGAGGGTAACACTGAAGCTTTCTTT	CAWRPHLEGNTEAFF
many	TRBV6-6	TRBJ1-1	-	TGTGCCAGCGGCCCAGTGAACACTGAAGCTTTCTTT	CASGPVNTEAFF
-	TRBV6-5	TRBJ1-2	-	TGTGCCAGCAGTTACACAGGGTCGGAGGGTGGCTACACCTTC	CASSYTGSEGGYTF
once	TRBV5-1	TRBJ1-1	-	TGCGCCAGCAGCTCCAGGGGCCTGATAGCTTTCTTT	CASSSRGLIAFF
once	TRBV5-1	TRBJ2-7	-	TGCGCCAGCAGCACCGGGGGAGCGGCAATCTACGAGCAGTACTTC	CASSTGGAAIYEQYF
many	TRBV9	TRBJ2-7	-	TGTGCCAGCAGCTTAGGACCAGCTCTGGACGAGCAGTACTTC	CASSLGPALDEQYF
-	TRBV11-2	TRBJ1-6	-	TGTGCCAGCAGCTTAGAGTCCCCAGGGTGGGATAATTCACCCCTCCACTTT	CASSLESPGWDNSPLHF
-	TRBV12-5	TRBJ1-1	-	TGTGCTAGTGGTTTTTCCTGGCGGGACACTGAAGCTTTCTTT	CASGFSWRDTEAFF
-	TRBV7-2	TRBJ1-6	TRBD1	TGTGCCAGCAGCTTAGCGCAGGCAGGGGGCAGTTCACCCCTCCACTTT	CASSLAQAGGSSPLHF
-	TRBV6-1	TRBJ1-1	-	TGTGCCAGCAGTGAACGGTACACTGAAGCTTTCTTT	CASSERYTEAFF
-	TRBV6-1	TRBJ2-7	-	TGTGCCAGCAGTGAATGGGACGGTACCTACGAGCAGTACTTC	CASSEWDGTYEQYF
-	TRBV4-3	TRBJ2-1	TRBD2	TGCGCCAGCAGCCAAGATCCAGCGGGAGGAATTATGCTCAACAATGAGCAGTTCTTC	CASSQDPAGGIMLNNEQFF
-	TRBV7-9	TRBJ2-2	TRBD1	TGTGCCAGCAGCTTGTTCGGGACAGTAAACACCGGGGAGCTGTTTTTT	CASSLFGTVNTGELFF
-	TRBV28	TRBJ2-4	-	TGTGCCAGCAGTTTAATCGGGGCAGCGGCCAAAAACATTCAGTACTTC	CASSLIGAAAKNIQYF
-	TRBV6-1	TRBJ1-5	-	TGTGCCAGCAGTGATTCACGGGGCATGCCCTACAATCAGCCCCAGCATTTT	CASSDSRGMPYNQPQHF
medium-sized	TRBV30	TRBJ2-7	-	TGTGCCTGGAGTGGCCAAGGGGGGGCCGTTGACGAGCAGTACTTC	CAWSGQGGAVDEQYF
-	TRBV28	TRBJ2-3	-	TGTGCCACCCTAAGAACAAAGGGGCGAATTTTTCCAGATACGCAGTATTTT	CATLRTKGRIFPDTQYF
-	TRBV7-6	TRBJ2-1	-	TGTGCCAGCAGCTTAGGACTCCACAATGAGCAGTTCTTC	CASSLGLHNEQFF
-	TRBV27	TRBJ2-7	TRBD2	TGTGCCAGCAGTTCCCCAGGACTAGCGGGGGGCTACGAGCAGTACTTC	CASSSPGLAGGYEQYF
-	TRBV7-2	TRBJ2-7	-	TGTGCCAGCAGCTTCGATGCCCCCAGCGAGCAGTACTTC	CASSFDAPSEQYF
-	TRBV30	TRBJ1-3	-	TGTGCCTGGTCCCCGGGCTCTGGAAACACCATATATTTT	CAWSPGSGNTIYF
-	TRBV5-1	TRBJ2-3	TRBD1	TGCGCCAGCAGCTTGCACAGGGGGCAGGATACGCAGTATTTT	CASSLHRGQDTQYF
-	TRBV6-1	TRBJ1-1	-	TGTGCCAGCAGTGGTACAGGGACCACTGAAGCTTTCTTT	CASSGTGTTEAFF
-	TRBV28	TRBJ1-1	-	TGTGCCAGCAGTCCCAGGCTCAATTATAGGGGCACTGAAGCTTTCTTT	CASSPRLNYRGTEAFF
-	TRBV4-3	TRBJ2-7	-	TGCGCCAGCAGCCCCCCTCGTATCGAGCAGTACTTC	CASSPPRIEQYF